What follows are 24 T cell receptor beta chains derived from one specimen sequenced in a study of T cell repertoires in cytomegalovirus infection. MiXCR, applied by TCRdb to the reads, yields one record per CDR3 protein. This table holds under 300,000 distinct CDR3 sequences, about 12% found once. The specimen sequenced was PBMCs. The receptors were gathered from a human donor in good health (CMV status not recorded). Some clones in this sample may be carry-over from other donors' samples.

The CDR3 DNA follows: TGCAACCCGGATCTGGAGCGGGAGGCCTCCTACGAGCAGTACTTC. The encoded protein is CNPDLEREASYEQYF. V and J are TRBV29-1 and TRBJ2-7; TRBD2 aligns across 9 bases. The germline V gene encodes CDR1 SQVTM and CDR2 ANQGSEA. The CDR3 sequence is 15 residues long.

This clonotype was recorded at least ten times. CDR3 DNA: TGTGCCAGCAGCTTAACAGCAAAGCGGGGCGAGCAGTACTTC. Protein: CASSLTAKRGEQYF. The rearrangement joins TRBV7-2 to TRBJ2-7, with 7 bases identical to TRBD2. Unmatched junction bases numbered 7, after V lost 2 bases and J lost 6 bases. The germline CDR1 and CDR2 sequences are SGHTA and FQGNSA. CDR3 length equals 14 residues.

Comment on this clonotype: A single base separates this from a much larger clone, so it may be a read error. The chain couples TRBV28 to TRBJ2-7, with a tentative D call TRBD1 (6 bases). The CDR3 totals 18 residues. V was clipped by 10 bases and J by 4 bases, with 32 bases between them. CDR1 and CDR2 from the germline V gene are MDHEN and SYDVKM. The CDR3 DNA follows: TGTGCCAACAGGAGGAGTGTCATATCCCCGGGACAACCTTACGAGCAGTACTTC. Its translation: CANRRSVISPGQPYEQYF.

The table lists this clonotype with a few counts. The V gene is TRBV6-2 or TRBV6-3, the J gene TRBJ1-2; 7 bases fit TRBD1. The CDR3 sequence is 12 residues long. The germline CDR1 and CDR2 sequences are MNHEY and SVGEGT. Unmatched junction bases numbered 2, after V lost 5 bases and J lost 5 bases. The DNA for the CDR3 is TGTGCCAGCAGTGAGGGACAGTATGGCTACACCTTC. Amino acids: CASSEGQYGYTF.

The CDR3 DNA follows: TGCAGTGCGCCGACAGGGAACTATGGCTACACCTTC. Protein: CSAPTGNYGYTF. The chain carries TRBV20-1 and TRBJ1-2, with 7 positions matching TRBD1. The V gene end was trimmed by 6 bases and the J gene end by 2 bases; junction bases not matched to a gene: 3. Germline-derived CDR1 and CDR2 are DFQATT and SNEGSKA (reference sequence). The CDR3 length is 12 residues.

This clonotype has ten or more counts. V is TRBV25-1 and J is TRBJ2-6; 7 bases are shared with TRBD1. V was pared by 3 bases and J by 4 bases, with 9 bases of the junction left unmatched. CDR1 is MGHDK, CDR2 SYGVNS, per germline. This CDR3 region has 17 residues. This chain's CDR3 is CASSDPGRGRGANVLTF. CDR3 nucleotide sequence: TGTGCCAGCAGTGACCCTGGAAGGGGGCGAGGGGCCAACGTCCTGACTTTC.

The sample holds many counts of this clonotype. The V and J genes are TRBV20-1 and TRBJ2-1, with 7 bases fitting TRBD2. CDR3 length: 16 residues. J gave up 4 bases and V 3 bases, and 12 bases lay outside the gene matches. Germline assignment: CDR1 DFQATT and CDR2 SNEGSKA (reference sequence). CDR3 nucleotide sequence: TGCAGTGCTAGTCCCGGGAGGACCTTTTCTTACAATGAGCAGTTCTTC. Translation: CSASPGRTFSYNEQFF.

Many counts were recorded for this clonotype. The rearrangement joins TRBV7-9 to TRBJ1-5; 7 positions agree with TRBD1. In germline, CDR1 is SEHNR, CDR2 FQNEAQ (reference sequence). The CDR3 is 15 residues long. The trim removed 7 bases at V and 1 base at J, leaving 7 bases unmatched. The CDR3 loop reads CASTQGGRSNQPQHF. DNA for the CDR3: TGTGCCAGCACCCAAGGGGGCAGAAGCAATCAGCCCCAGCATTTT.

This clonotype was recorded a few times. This chain joins TRBV28 and TRBJ1-1, with 9 bases lining up with TRBD1. From germline, CDR1 is MDHEN and CDR2 SYDVKM. This CDR3 comprises 15 residues. With 7 bases clipped from V and 0 bases from J, the junction kept 6 bases outside the gene matches. This CDR3 is CASTPGTGLNTEAFF. CDR3 coding DNA: TGTGCCAGCACCCCCGGGACAGGGCTGAACACTGAAGCTTTCTTT.

This clonotype has at least ten counts. The chain combines TRBV6-1 with TRBJ1-5; 10 bases map to TRBD1. The germline V gene has CDR1 MNHNS and CDR2 SASEGT. J gave up 5 bases and V 6 bases, and 4 bases lay outside the gene matches. CDR3 length: 14 amino acids. This chain's CDR3 is CASRRGTGDQPQHF. In DNA, the CDR3 is TGTGCCAGCAGGAGGGGGACAGGGGATCAGCCCCAGCATTTT.

Ten or more counts support this clonotype. This chain links TRBV28 with TRBJ1-1; 8 bases fit TRBD1. The CDR3 length is 15 residues. The trim removed 3 bases at V and 6 bases at J, leaving 9 bases unmatched. Germline V lookup: CDR1 MDHEN, CDR2 SYDVKM. CDR3 region: CASSFGDRNGAEAFF. CDR3 DNA sequence: TGTGCCAGCAGTTTCGGGGACAGGAATGGCGCTGAAGCTTTCTTT.

The table lists this clonotype with many counts. This chain connects TRBV7-2 to TRBJ2-2, with D unclear. The CDR3 has 15 residues. Germline CDR1 SGHTA, CDR2 FQGNSA. Trimming pared 6 bases from V and 6 bases from J, leaving 17 bases between. The CDR3 sequence: CASRREQSYAGELFF. The CDR3 bases are TGTGCCAGCAGAAGGGAACAGTCTTACGCCGGGGAGCTGTTTTTT.

This clonotype has just a few counts. The chain employs TRBV2 and TRBJ1-4; D not resolved. Per germline, CDR1 SNHLY and CDR2 FYNNEI. The CDR3 is 14 residues long. Trimming pared 5 bases from V and 4 bases from J, leaving 11 bases between. CDR3 bases: TGTGCCAGCAGTCTTCCGGGAGTTAATGAAAAACTGTTTTTT. Protein product: CASSLPGVNEKLFF.

This clonotype was recorded a few times. V gene TRBV14 combines with J gene TRBJ1-2; perhaps TRBD1 as D (5 bases). The CDR3 is 13 amino acids. Germline loops: CDR1 SGHDN, CDR2 FVKESK. The ends were cut back, 1 base at V and 13 bases at J, with 16 bases in the middle. The CDR3 sequence: CASSQVSGSVVTF. The CDR3 DNA reads as TGTGCCAGCAGCCAAGTTTCAGGGTCGGTAGTCACCTTC.

This clonotype came up many times. The chain recombines TRBV7-3 with TRBJ2-5; D possibly corresponds to TRBD1 (5 bases). This CDR3 is built from 14 residues. Germline V lookup: CDR1 SGHTA, CDR2 FQGTGA. Trimming stripped 1 base from V and 4 bases from J, with 10 bases between. CDR3 loop: CASSLRGMGETQYF. For the CDR3, the DNA is TGTGCCAGCAGCTTAAGGGGCATGGGAGAGACCCAGTACTTC.

V and J are TRBV7-2 and TRBJ1-1; no reliable D call. Trimming took off 2 bases at V and 0 bases at J, with 10 bases between the two ends. Germline V gene lookup returns CDR1 SGHTA and CDR2 FQGNSA. CDR3 length equals 15 residues. The CDR3 sequence is CASSLQTIMNTEAFF. The CDR3 DNA sequence: TGTGCCAGCAGCTTACAGACCATCATGAACACTGAAGCTTTCTTT.

This clonotype was seen more than once but under ten times. The chain is built from TRBV19 and TRBJ2-5; 9 nucleotides align to TRBD2. The V gene end was trimmed by 5 bases and the J gene end by 3 bases; junction bases not matched to a gene: 1. The CDR3 runs to 13 residues. CDR1 is LNHDA, CDR2 SQIVND, per germline (reference sequence). The DNA for the CDR3 is TGTGCCAGTAGTCCTAGCGGGAAAGAGACCCAGTACTTC. This sequence encodes CASSPSGKETQYF.

A few counts support this clonotype. The chain is built from TRBV20-1 and TRBJ2-3; D gene ambiguous. V lost 1 base and J lost 4, with 18 bases in between. Germline V CDR1 and CDR2: DFQATT, SNEGSKA (reference sequence). This CDR3 has 16 residues. The CDR3 DNA follows: TGCAGTGCTAGAGCCCTGACGTCAGGCTCGGCAGATACGCAGTATTTT. Translation: CSARALTSGSADTQYF.

This sequence joins TRBV6-4 and TRBJ2-1; TRBD2 aligns across 10 bases. Trimming removed 3 bases from V and 2 bases from J; junction bases left unmatched: 1. Germline V gives CDR1 MRHNA, CDR2 SNTAGT. The CDR3 consists of 15 residues. The CDR3 region is CASSESGGAYNEQFF. The CDR3 nucleotides are TGTGCCAGCAGTGAAAGCGGGGGGGCCTACAATGAGCAGTTCTTC.

This clonotype turned up a few times. V usage is TRBV20-1 and J usage is TRBJ2-3; TRBD2 aligns across 10 bases. In germline, CDR1 is DFQATT, CDR2 SNEGSKA (reference sequence). The ends lost 5 bases at V and 6 bases at J; junction bases unmatched: 5. The CDR3 runs 13 residues. CDR3 DNA sequence: TGCAGTGCTCCTAGCGGGAGTGGGGATACGCAGTATTTT. Protein sequence: CSAPSGSGDTQYF.

This clonotype has a count of ten or more. The V gene is TRBV19, the J gene TRBJ1-3; no reliable D call. The CDR3 length is 15 residues. The ends were cut back, 5 bases at V and 0 bases at J, with 11 bases in the middle. CDR1 is LNHDA, CDR2 SQIVND, per germline (reference sequence). The DNA for the CDR3 is TGTGCCAGTAGTGGATCGATGGTCTCTGGAAACACCATATATTTT. Amino acid sequence: CASSGSMVSGNTIYF.

The genes are TRBV30 and TRBJ2-3; no clear D gene. The germline V and J ends were trimmed by 3 bases and 8 bases, with 15 bases remaining between them. There are 13 residues in the CDR3. Germline values: CDR1 GTSNPN, CDR2 SVGIG (reference sequence). The CDR3 region is CAWRIPISATQYF. CDR3 DNA sequence: TGTGCCTGGAGGATTCCCATCAGCGCTACGCAGTATTTT.

The rearrangement uses TRBV20-1 and TRBJ1-6; 8 nucleotides agree with TRBD1. CDR3 length: 14 residues. Trimming at V came to 5 bases and at J to 9 bases, leaving 9 bases not matched to a gene. Germline V gives CDR1 DFQATT, CDR2 SNEGSKA (reference sequence). In DNA, the CDR3 is TGCAGTGCTTCCCCGACAGGGGCGGGTTCACCCCTCCACTTT. This gives the protein CSASPTGAGSPLHF.

This clonotype was seen only a few times. The chain is built from TRBV5-6 and TRBJ2-3; 11 bases fit TRBD2. Germline V gene data show CDR1 as SGHDT and CDR2 as YYEEEE. V shed 1 base and J 4 bases; nucleotides not matched to a gene: 5. CDR3 length: 16 residues. CDR3 protein: CASSLLTSGSADTQYF. As DNA, the CDR3 is TGTGCCAGCAGCTTGCTAACTAGCGGGAGCGCAGATACGCAGTATTTT.